This T cell receptor beta chain was retrieved from a study of T-cell reconstitution after alpha-beta-depleted transplantation in children. The study's findings and limits: By about two months after transplant, alpha-beta T cells reportedly arose from several hundred graft clones that had expanded. Diversity of TCRbeta at day 60 was high in some patients, arising from surviving recipient T cells and thymic progenitors. At the one-year point after transplant, T-cell counts and TCRbeta diversity were found to come mostly from T cells that had been newly produced.

Germline CDR1 is MGHDK and CDR2 is SYGVNS. The ends were cut back, 8 bases at V and 0 bases at J, with 10 bases in the middle. This CDR3 comprises 13 residues. In its sample, this clonotype was seen many times. Its antigen is still unknown. The library targeted TCRbeta and was prepared with unique molecular identifiers. A single record per CDR3 protein comes from TCRdb applying MiXCR to the PCR reads. In the table there are a few hundred thousand distinct CDR3 sequences, 11% of which are singletons. Specimen: peripheral blood, collected 180 days after TCRalphabeta/CD19-depleted stem cell transplant. The gene calls are TRBV25-1 and TRBJ2-5; D is perhaps TRBD1 or TRBD2 (5 bases each). This receptor was obtained from a male patient under 10 years old who had a stem cell transplant for chronic granulomatous disease, so the T cells may come from the graft donor. The CDR3 region is CASAWGNQETQYF. The CDR3 DNA follows: TGTGCCAGCGCCTGGGGGAACCAAGAGACCCAGTACTTC.